Below, 5 T cell receptor beta chains from the same sample are listed, as sequenced in a study of PD-L1 blockade in urothelial cancer. Method: immunoSEQ multiplex PCR; TCRdb's copy keeps in-frame clones and lacks some. The table lists approximately 100,000 clones, 91% of them singletons. Source: PBMCs, taken around atezolizumab (anti-PD-L1) treatment. The receptors were sampled from a woman of 80 years or more with urothelial cancer.

This clone was picked up one time. The chain has TRBV2 and TRBJ1-2; perhaps TRBD1 as D (6 bases). The CDR3 spans 12 residues. Germline V lookup: CDR1 SNHLY, CDR2 FYNNEI. Trimming stripped 8 bases from V and 8 bases from J, with 15 bases between. CDR3 loop: CASFGGLWGYTF. The CDR3 DNA sequence: TGTGCCAGCTTCGGGGGGCTATGGGGCTACACCTTC.

V usage is TRBV4-1 and J usage is TRBJ2-7, with 11 positions matching TRBD2. Germline-derived CDR1 and CDR2 are MGHRA and YSYEKL. The V gene end was trimmed by 1 base and the J gene end by 6 bases; junction bases not matched to a gene: 5. The CDR3 has 15 residues. This CDR3 reads CASSQGLAGFREQYF. DNA of the CDR3: TGCGCCAGCAGCCAAGGACTAGCGGGATTCCGCGAGCAGTACTTC.

The rearrangement uses TRBV15 and TRBJ2-5; D uncertain. The germline CDR1 and CDR2 sequences are LNHNV and YYDKDF (reference sequence). Trimming cost V 1 base and J 2 bases, with 5 bases left between them. This CDR3 is 13 amino acids long. CDR3 in DNA: TGTGCCACCAGCAGAGTCAGGCAAGAGACCCAGTACTTC. This encodes CATSRVRQETQYF. Full variable domain (remainder filled in from reference TRBV15 and TRBJ2-5): DAMVIQNPRYQVTQFGKPVTLSCSQTLNHNVMYWYQQKSSQAPKLLFHYYDKDFNNEADTPDNFQSRRPNTSFCFLDIRSPGLGDTAMYLCATSRVRQETQYFGPGTRLLVL.

The chain has TRBV18 and TRBJ2-2; 7 nucleotides match TRBD2. The CDR3 runs to 15 residues. With 4 bases clipped from V and 3 bases from J, the junction kept 5 bases outside the gene matches. Germline V gives CDR1 KGHSH, CDR2 LQKENI. The CDR3 nucleotides read TGTGCCAGCTCACGGGAGGGCTCCGACACCGGGGAGCTGTTTTTT. The encoded protein is CASSREGSDTGELFF.

This clone was seen only a few times. The CDR3 protein is CASSQDRTGGYTF. In DNA form, the CDR3 reads TGTGCCAGCAGCCAAGATCGAACAGGGGGCTACACCTTC. The V call is TRBV14, the J call TRBJ1-2; perhaps TRBD1 as D (6 bases). The germline V gene has CDR1 SGHDN and CDR2 FVKESK. The CDR3 covers 13 residues. V was trimmed by 0 bases and J by 8 bases, leaving 10 bases between them. Together with reference TRBV14 and TRBJ1-2, the CDR3 gives the full variable domain: EAGVTQFPSHSVIEKGQTVTLRCDPISGHDNLYWYRRVMGKEIKFLLHFVKESKQDESGMPNNRFLAERTGGTYSTLKVQPAELEDSGVYFCASSQDRTGGYTFGSGTRLTVV.